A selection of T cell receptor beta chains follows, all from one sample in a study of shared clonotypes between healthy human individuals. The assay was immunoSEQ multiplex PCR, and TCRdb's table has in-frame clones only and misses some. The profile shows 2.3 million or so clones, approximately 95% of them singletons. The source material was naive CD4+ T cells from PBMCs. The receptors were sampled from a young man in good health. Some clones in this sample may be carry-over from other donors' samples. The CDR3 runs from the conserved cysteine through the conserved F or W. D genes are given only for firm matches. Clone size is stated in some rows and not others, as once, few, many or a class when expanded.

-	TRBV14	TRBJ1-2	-	TGTGCCAGCAGCCACGAATCGCGTTTTGGCTACACCTTC	CASSHESRFGYTF
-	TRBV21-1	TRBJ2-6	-	TGTGCCAGCAGCAAACGTACAGGGTCTGGGGCCAACGTCCTGACTTTC	CASSKRTGSGANVLTF
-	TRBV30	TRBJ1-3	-	TGTGCCTGGTCGACAGGAAACACCATATATTTT	CAWSTGNTIYF
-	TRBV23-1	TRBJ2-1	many	TGCGCCAGCGTCGGTGGGGACAATGAGCAGTTCTTC	CASVGGDNEQFF
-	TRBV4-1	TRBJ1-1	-	TGCGCCAGCAGCCTTAGCGGTAGGGGAGGGACTGAAGCTTTCTTT	CASSLSGRGGTEAFF
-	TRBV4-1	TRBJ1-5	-	TGCGCCAGCAGCTACAACAGGGAAGGCAATCAGCCCCAGCATTTT	CASSYNREGNQPQHF
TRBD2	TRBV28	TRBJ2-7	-	TGTGCCAGCAGTACAGCGGGAGCCCAACCCTACGAGCAGTACTTC	CASSTAGAQPYEQYF
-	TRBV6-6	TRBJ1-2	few	TGTGCCAGCAGCCCGTTGGGGGAAGTTTACACCTTC	CASSPLGEVYTF
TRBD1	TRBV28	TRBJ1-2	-	TGTGCCAGCAGTTTCGGGGACAGGGCCACCCACTACGGGGGCTACACCTTC	CASSFGDRATHYGGYTF
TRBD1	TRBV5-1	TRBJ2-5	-	TGCGCCAGCAGCAGACGGGACAGGGGGCGGCAAGAGACCCAGTACTTC	CASSRRDRGRQETQYF
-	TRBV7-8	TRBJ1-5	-	TGTGCCAGCAGCTTATCAGGGGGCAATCAGCCCCAGCATTTT	CASSLSGGNQPQHF
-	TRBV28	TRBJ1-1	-	TGTGCCAGCAGCCTGGTGGGGACACGGGAAGCTTTCTTT	CASSLVGTREAFF
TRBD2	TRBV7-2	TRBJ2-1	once	TGTGCCAGCAGCCCCGAGCGGGGGGCAGGGTATGAGCAGTTCTTC	CASSPERGAGYEQFF
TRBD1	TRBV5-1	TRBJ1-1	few	TGCGCCAGCAGCCGTCCGGGACAGACATCGGCTTTCTTT	CASSRPGQTSAFF